This T cell receptor beta chain was found in a study of blood T cell repertoires in COVID-19. Original handling: Amplification of reference gene primers provided the estimated nucleated cell counts. The data were produced by immunoSEQ multiplex PCR, yet TCRdb's version contains in-frame clones alone and is incomplete. V and J calls and clone size are given by that table; D and trimming were obtained from the DNA. The table records roughly 120,000 clones, around 84% of them present only once. There are a few counts of this clone. The specimen was peripheral blood. This sequence was found in a woman aged 40 to 50 with acute or convalescent COVID-19.

This CDR3 is CASSTGTGTLYEQYF. CDR3 coding DNA: TGTGCCAGCAGTACCGGGACAGGGACCTTATACGAGCAGTACTTC. J is TRBJ2-7 and V is TRBV5-4, with TRBD1 matching over 9 bases. The V gene's germline CDR1 is SGHNT and CDR2 YYREEE (reference sequence). V shed 5 bases and J 4 bases; nucleotides not matched to a gene: 10. This CDR3 has 15 residues.